The 22 T cell receptor beta chains in this list originate from one sample, sequenced in a study of T cells in Graves' hyperthyroidism and ophthalmopathy (dated by TCRdb to between 2018 and 2021). Library creation used multiplex PCR. The sample was run on an Illumina HiSeq 2000. The TCR beta CDR3 regions were amplified from the RNA transcripts. The first round of RT-PCR for the TCR CDR3 was performed with the HTBI primer set and the Qiagen OneStep RT-PCR kit. TCRdb reworked the public reads: Q25 trimming with fastp, MiXCR clone assembly, productive beta chains retained. Rows merge per CDR3 protein into single entries with the most common DNA and genes. This sample has about 740,000 distinct CDR3 sequences in its table, and roughly 15% of those were observed once. The ten biggest clones cover 10% to 13% of the sample. Sequencing was carried out using blood. These receptor sequences come from a woman aged 18-29 years with Graves' hyperthyroidism.

This chain connects TRBV29-1 to TRBJ2-1; the D gene is possibly TRBD2 (5 bases). The germline gives CDR1 SQVTM, CDR2 ANQGSEA. The CDR3 runs 15 residues. Trimming removed 4 bases at V and 1 base at J, with 14 bases between. CDR3 region: CSVGREFRSYNEQFF. CDR3 bases: TGCAGCGTTGGAAGGGAGTTCAGATCCTACAATGAGCAGTTCTTC.

Ten or more counts support this clonotype. This chain links TRBV29-1 with TRBJ2-7, with 9 bases aligning to TRBD2. V was clipped by 7 bases and J by 0 bases; unmatched bases: 4. The CDR3 has 13 amino acids. Looked up from germline, CDR1 is SQVTM and CDR2 is ANQGSEA. This CDR3 reads CSAGLAYSYEQYF. In DNA form, the CDR3 reads TGCAGCGCTGGACTAGCGTACTCCTACGAGCAGTACTTC.

The chain links TRBV19 to TRBJ1-1, with D possibly matching TRBD1 (5 bases). From germline, CDR1 is LNHDA and CDR2 SQIVND (reference sequence). The CDR3 runs 15 residues. The V and J ends lost 6 bases and 1 base respectively, with 15 bases between them. CDR3 DNA: TGTGCCAGTAGGCCTGGGGGACCGGCGAACACTGAAGCTTTCTTT. It encodes CASRPGGPANTEAFF.

The genes are TRBV4-3 and TRBJ1-2, with 10 bases aligning to TRBD1. CDR1 is LGHNA and CDR2 is YSLEER in the germline V gene. Germline trimming cut 1 base from V and 3 bases from J; bases unmatched to any gene: 5. The CDR3 consists of 16 residues. CDR3 residues: CASSQVGQGGDYGYTF. As DNA, the CDR3 is TGCGCCAGCAGCCAAGTCGGACAGGGGGGAGACTATGGCTACACCTTC.

This clonotype has ten or more counts. The gene calls are TRBV20-1 and TRBJ2-7; D gene ambiguous. Looked up from germline, CDR1 is DFQATT and CDR2 is SNEGSKA (reference sequence). This CDR3 spans 11 amino acids. The ends were cut back, 3 bases at V and 7 bases at J, with 10 bases in the middle. Here the CDR3 reads CSASDFREQYF. CDR3 nucleotide sequence: TGCAGTGCTAGCGACTTCCGGGAGCAGTACTTC.

This clonotype has at least ten counts. The gene calls are TRBV29-1 and TRBJ2-7; 7 bases are shared with TRBD1. The CDR3 runs to 13 residues. Germline V gene data show CDR1 as SQVTM and CDR2 as ANQGSEA. J was trimmed by 8 bases and V by 4 bases; bases with no gene match: 11. The CDR3 region has the DNA TGCAGCGTTGTTGGCCCTGGACAGGTGAAGCAGTACTTC. It is translated as CSVVGPGQVKQYF.

Only a few counts were recorded for this clonotype. The chain carries TRBV2 and TRBJ1-2, with 7 bases matching TRBD1. This CDR3 is built from 13 residues. Trimming removed 6 bases from V and 3 bases from J; junction bases left unmatched: 4. The germline gives CDR1 SNHLY, CDR2 FYNNEI. For the CDR3, the DNA is TGTGCCAGCAGCGCAACAGGGGACTATGGCTACACCTTC. Amino acid sequence: CASSATGDYGYTF.

The chain has TRBV5-1 and TRBJ2-5; 7 bases line up with TRBD1. Losses at the gene ends were 2 bases for V and 4 bases for J; bases not matched to a gene: 5. The CDR3 consists of 14 residues. Germline V lookup: CDR1 SGHRS, CDR2 YFSETQ. In DNA form, the CDR3 reads TGCGCCAGCAGCTTCGACAGGGTAACAGAGACCCAGTACTTC. The encoded protein is CASSFDRVTETQYF.

This clonotype was counted a few times. This sequence joins TRBV12-3 or TRBV12-4 and TRBJ2-1; perhaps TRBD1 as D (5 bases). The CDR3 is 13 amino acids. Deletions cut 0 bases from V and 8 bases from J, with 8 bases between. The CDR3 nucleotides read TGTGCCAGCAGTTTAGCCCAGGGCTATGAGCAGTTCTTC. Amino acids: CASSLAQGYEQFF.

This clonotype was detected many times. The chain employs TRBV7-9 and TRBJ2-1; weak D call: TRBD1 (5 bases). CDR1 is SEHNR, CDR2 FQNEAQ, per germline (reference sequence). CDR3 length equals 13 residues. The V and J ends lost 3 bases and 8 bases respectively, with 11 bases between them. The CDR3 region has the DNA TGTGCCAGCAGCTTCAGGGTGACCGATGAGCAGTTCTTC. It yields the protein CASSFRVTDEQFF.

This clonotype was observed many times. The CDR3 sequence: CASKDRASFNYGYTF. The CDR3 DNA sequence: TGTGCCAGCAAGGACAGGGCCTCGTTTAACTATGGCTACACCTTC. The chain carries TRBV2 and TRBJ1-2, with 8 bases lining up with TRBD1. V gave up 7 bases and J gave up 1 base; unmatched junction bases: 8. The CDR3 is made up of 15 amino acids. Germline V gene lookup returns CDR1 SNHLY and CDR2 FYNNEI.

This clonotype was seen more than once but under ten times. The CDR3 sequence is CASSLDPAGELFF. CDR3 sequence (DNA): TGTGCCAGCAGCTTAGACCCGGCCGGGGAGCTGTTTTTT. The chain couples TRBV7-9 to TRBJ2-2; no definite D call. Per the germline V gene, CDR1 is SEHNR and CDR2 is FQNEAQ (reference sequence). Trimming cost V 1 base and J 6 bases, with 6 bases left between them. The CDR3 loop spans 13 amino acids.

V and J are TRBV2 and TRBJ2-5; D is ambiguous. Trimming left V 3 bases short and J 5 bases short, with 4 bases between. Per the germline V gene, CDR1 is SNHLY and CDR2 is FYNNEI. This CDR3 contains 11 residues. CDR3 coding DNA: TGTGCCAGCAGTGATTATGAGACCCAGTACTTC. Protein: CASSDYETQYF.

V usage is TRBV15 and J usage is TRBJ1-1, with D perhaps TRBD1 (5 bases). Trimming shortened V by 9 bases and J by 0 bases, and 17 bases separated the two germline ends. The CDR3 consists of 15 residues. Germline CDR1 LNHNV, CDR2 YYDKDF (reference sequence). This CDR3 is CATRDYGGMNTEAFF. The CDR3 DNA reads TGTGCCACGAGGGACTATGGAGGGATGAACACTGAAGCTTTCTTT.

This clonotype was observed at least ten times. The V gene is TRBV5-1, the J gene TRBJ2-1; D unresolved. The CDR3 has 15 residues. Trimming shortened V by 2 bases and J by 0 bases, and 9 bases separated the two germline ends. CDR1 and CDR2 from the germline V gene are SGHRS and YFSETQ. CDR3 residues: CASSFGIGSYNEQFF. CDR3 DNA: TGCGCCAGCAGCTTCGGCATCGGCTCCTACAATGAGCAGTTCTTC.

This clonotype was seen a handful of times. This sequence joins TRBV2 and TRBJ1-1; 7 positions match TRBD1. CDR3 length equals 14 residues. Looked up from germline, CDR1 is SNHLY and CDR2 is FYNNEI. V shed 6 bases, J shed 7 bases, and the junction held 11 bases outside the gene matches. The CDR3 loop reads CASSEKRDSLEAFF. CDR3 bases: TGTGCCAGCAGCGAGAAAAGGGACAGCCTTGAAGCTTTCTTT. The entire variable domain, with the rest obtained from reference TRBV2 and TRBJ1-1, is as follows: EPEVTQTPSHQVTQMGQEVILRCVPISNHLYFYWYRQILGQKVEFLVSFYNNEISEKSEIFDDQFSVERPDGSNFTLKIRSTKLEDSAMYFCASSEKRDSLEAFFGQGTRLTVV.

This chain uses TRBV4-2 with TRBJ2-5; TRBD1 matches 7 bases. This CDR3 is 15 amino acids long. Germline V gives CDR1 LGHNA, CDR2 YNFKEQ. J was trimmed by 5 bases and V by 7 bases; bases with no gene match: 13. The CDR3 coding sequence is TGTGCCAGCACCCCATCACAGGGGCGAGGGGAGACCCAGTACTTC. Translating gives CASTPSQGRGETQYF.

The DNA of the CDR3 is TGCAGTGCTAGAGGCCGTCGGGAGCTGTTTTTT. This sequence encodes CSARGRRELFF. V usage is TRBV20-1 and J usage is TRBJ2-2; D gene uncertain. Germline V CDR1 and CDR2: DFQATT, SNEGSKA (reference sequence). V lost 1 base and J 9 bases, leaving 6 bases between the germline ends. The CDR3 totals 11 residues.

Concerning this clonotype itself: This could be a read error, since a much larger clone is one nucleotide away. The chain combines TRBV7-9 with TRBJ1-1; D gene ambiguous. Germline CDR1 and CDR2: SEHNR and FQNEAQ (reference sequence). The CDR3 runs 13 residues. The V end was cut by 3 bases, the J end by 10 bases, with 15 bases between. The CDR3 sequence: CASSFPERGGAFF. Written as DNA, the CDR3 is TGTGCCAGCAGCTTCCCTGAACGAGGTGGAGCTTTCTTT.

In nucleotides, the CDR3 is TGTGCCAGTTCCATGGCCGGGAGTAATGAGCAGTTCTTC. Residues: CASSMAGSNEQFF. V is TRBV27 and J is TRBJ2-1; maybe TRBD2 (6 bases). Germline CDR1 MNHEY, CDR2 SMNVEV (reference sequence). V lost 9 bases to trimming and J lost 7 bases, with 16 bases between them. This CDR3 is 13 amino acids long.

The chain uses TRBV27 and TRBJ1-4, with 10 nucleotides matching TRBD1. Germline lookup yields CDR1 MNHEY and CDR2 SMNVEV (reference sequence). The CDR3 has 18 residues. V lost 6 bases and J lost 2; bases outside the gene matches: 12. In DNA form, the CDR3 reads TGTGCCAGCAGCCACGACAGGGGGCGAAGTATCACTAATGAAAAACTGTTTTTT. Translating it yields CASSHDRGRSITNEKLFF.

This clonotype occurred many times. This chain joins TRBV12-3 or TRBV12-4 and TRBJ1-4; D remains unclear. V gave up 6 bases and J gave up 3 bases, with 8 bases separating them. The CDR3 has 13 residues. The CDR3 DNA follows: TGTGCCAGCAGGGACGGCCCTAATGAAAAACTGTTTTTT. Translating it yields CASRDGPNEKLFF.